This passage covers 12 T cell receptor beta chains from one sample sequenced in a study of regulatory T cells in long-lasting Graves disease. Indicated time point: newly diagnosed GD, antithyroid drugs for less than 3 months. Extracted PBMC RNA gave rise to the TCR library. Arm-PCR of CDR3 regions and iRepertoire HTBI primers were the basis on which TCR beta libraries were built. TCRdb re-called the multiplex PCR reads with MiXCR, one entry per CDR3 protein. This table has some 320,000 distinct CDR3 sequences, 18% appearing once. The specimen comprised peripheral blood mononuclear cells (PBMCs), sampled at new diagnosis, from a patient treated with antithyroid drugs. These receptors were obtained from a female donor with Graves disease.

In this sample, this clonotype turned up many times. This rearrangement joins TRBV5-1 to TRBJ2-2; TRBD2 matches 14 bases. Germline V CDR1 and CDR2: SGHRS, YFSETQ. V was pared by 0 bases and J by 0 bases, with 7 bases of the junction left unmatched. There are 20 residues in the CDR3. In DNA, the CDR3 is TGCGCCAGCAGCTTGGCCGGGACTAGCGGGAGTAGGGCGAACACCGGGGAGCTGTTTTTT. This encodes CASSLAGTSGSRANTGELFF. The full variable domain, rest sourced from reference TRBV5-1 and TRBJ2-2, is KAGVTQTPRYLIKTRGQQVTLSCSPISGHRSVSWYQQTPGQGLQFLFEYFSETQRNKGNFPGRFSGRQFSNSRSEMNVSTLELGDSALYLCASSLAGTSGSRANTGELFFGEGSRLTVL.

The chain carries TRBV7-6 and TRBJ2-2, with 11 bases identical to TRBD1. Trimming cost V 1 base and J 0 bases; bases outside gene matches: 1. CDR3 length: 17 amino acids. Germline V gene lookup returns CDR1 SGHVS and CDR2 FNYEAQ. The CDR3 reads CASSLGTGGANTGELFF. CDR3 nucleotides: TGTGCCAGCAGCTTAGGGACAGGGGGCGCGAACACCGGGGAGCTGTTTTTT.

This clonotype was seen repeatedly, ten times or more. J is TRBJ2-3 and V is TRBV9, with D maybe TRBD2 (7 bases). This CDR3 region has 17 residues. The germline V and J ends were trimmed by 0 bases and 2 bases, with 16 bases remaining between them. Germline lookup yields CDR1 SGDLS and CDR2 YYNGEE. CDR3 residues: CASSVDRRGGDTDTQYF. Here the CDR3 DNA reads TGTGCCAGCAGCGTAGACCGGAGGGGGGGCGACACAGATACGCAGTATTTT.

This clonotype has only a few counts. The chain combines TRBV18 with TRBJ1-2; D is uncertain. The CDR3 covers 15 residues. V lost 2 bases and J lost 0, with 10 bases in between. Germline V gene data show CDR1 as KGHSH and CDR2 as LQKENI. The DNA for the CDR3 is TGTGCCAGCTCACCAGATGGGCGAGCTAACTATGGCTACACCTTC. Amino acids: CASSPDGRANYGYTF.

This clonotype was recorded at least ten times. The CDR3 DNA sequence: TGTGCCACCAGCCCTAGTACTAGCGGGAGCCGGGAGCTGTTTTTT. Residues: CATSPSTSGSRELFF. The genes are TRBV24-1 and TRBJ2-2; TRBD2 agrees at 11 bases. J lost 9 bases, V lost 7 bases, and 9 bases had no gene match. The CDR3 covers 15 residues. The V gene's germline CDR1 is KGHDR and CDR2 SFDVKD.

This clonotype was seen ten or more times. The rearrangement links TRBV20-1 to TRBJ1-4, with D possibly matching TRBD1 (6 bases). Germline V gene data show CDR1 as DFQATT and CDR2 as SNEGSKA (reference sequence). Between the trimmed V and J ends, which lost 2 bases and 11 bases, there was a span of 18 bases. This CDR3 contains 14 residues. CDR3 coding DNA: TGCAGTGCTAGACCGACACAGGGCCTCGGGAAACTGTTTTTT. Amino acids: CSARPTQGLGKLFF.

This clonotype has only a few counts. Its ends do not fully match the called genes, so a read error is possible. The gene calls are TRBV7-7 and TRBJ2-1; TRBD2 matches at 7 bases. This CDR3 has 18 amino acids. Germline V gene data show CDR1 as SSHAT and CDR2 as FNYEAQ (reference sequence). The chain's CDR3 is CASSLGQPGGPLYNEQFF. The CDR3 bases are TGTGCTAGCAGCTTGGGTCAACCGGGAGGCCCACTGTACAATGAGCAGTTCTTC.

Many counts were recorded for this clonotype. CDR3 sequence reads: CASRRRGTDTQYF. CDR3 nucleotides: TGCGCCAGCAGGCGAAGGGGCACAGATACGCAGTATTTT. The J gene is TRBJ2-3, the V gene TRBV5-1; D is undetermined. This CDR3 is 13 amino acids long. Germline-derived CDR1 and CDR2 are SGHRS and YFSETQ. Trimming removed 5 bases at V and 1 base at J, with 8 bases between.

The chain recombines TRBV18 with TRBJ2-1; D remains ambiguous. V was clipped by 2 bases and J by 3 bases, with 11 bases between them. Germline V gene lookup returns CDR1 KGHSH and CDR2 LQKENI. The CDR3 length is 15 residues. The CDR3 DNA follows: TGTGCCAGCTCACCAAACTCCTCTGGCTACAATGAGCAGTTCTTC. Amino acid sequence: CASSPNSSGYNEQFF.

The chain couples TRBV27 to TRBJ2-3; 7 bases are shared with TRBD2. The ends lost 2 bases at V and 0 bases at J; junction bases unmatched: 2. This CDR3 has 15 amino acids. CDR1 is MNHEY, CDR2 SMNVEV, per germline (reference sequence). DNA of the CDR3: TGTGCCAGCAGTTTAGCGGGAGCCAGCACAGATACGCAGTATTTT. This codes for CASSLAGASTDTQYF.

This clonotype was recorded at least ten times. The chain has TRBV28 and TRBJ2-3, with 9 bases lining up with TRBD2. The CDR3 runs 15 residues. Trimming took 3 bases from V and 6 from J; bases not matched to a gene: 7. Per germline, CDR1 MDHEN and CDR2 SYDVKM. CDR3 sequence reads: CASSFRLAVADTQYF. The DNA for the CDR3 is TGTGCCAGCAGTTTCCGACTAGCGGTCGCGGATACGCAGTATTTT.

This clonotype was picked up many times. V usage is TRBV20-1 and J usage is TRBJ2-1, with 10 bases fitting TRBD1. The germline V gene encodes CDR1 DFQATT and CDR2 SNEGSKA (reference sequence). V trimming: 6 bases; J trimming: 6 bases; junction bases outside the gene matches: 8. The CDR3 spans 14 residues. The CDR3 sequence: CSATGTGAGNEQFF. The CDR3 DNA reads TGCAGTGCAACCGGGACAGGGGCGGGCAATGAGCAGTTCTTC.